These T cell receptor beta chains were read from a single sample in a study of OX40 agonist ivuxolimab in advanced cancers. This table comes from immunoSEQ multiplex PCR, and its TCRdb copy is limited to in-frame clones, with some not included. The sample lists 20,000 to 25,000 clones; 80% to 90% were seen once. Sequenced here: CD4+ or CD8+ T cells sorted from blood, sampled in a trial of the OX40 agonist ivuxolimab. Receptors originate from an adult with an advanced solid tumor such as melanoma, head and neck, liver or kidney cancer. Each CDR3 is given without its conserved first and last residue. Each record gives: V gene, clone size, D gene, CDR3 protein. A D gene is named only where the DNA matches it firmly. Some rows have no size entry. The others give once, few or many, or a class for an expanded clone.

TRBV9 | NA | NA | ASSATGTTSNYGYT
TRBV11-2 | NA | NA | ASSLLRSSGNTIY
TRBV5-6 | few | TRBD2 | ASVKSGRALNEQF
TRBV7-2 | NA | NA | ASSLHWRERGPNTGELF
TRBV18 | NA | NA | ASSPRGTSMNTGELF
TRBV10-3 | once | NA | AISDLRDYGYT
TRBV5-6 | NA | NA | ASSLGRGQQY
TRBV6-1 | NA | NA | ASSDVGRAYEQY
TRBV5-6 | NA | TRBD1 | ASSLVQGQAY
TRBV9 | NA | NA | ASSVEGSTDTQY
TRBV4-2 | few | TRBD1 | ASSQEADRGLANYGYT
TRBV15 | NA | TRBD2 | ATSRDPASGRSLTDTQY
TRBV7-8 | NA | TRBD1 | ASSATGKDYT
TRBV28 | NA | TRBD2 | ASSPLATSGVSYEQY
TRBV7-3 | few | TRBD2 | ASSSGLAGPDTQY
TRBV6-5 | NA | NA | ASSFGLYQETQY
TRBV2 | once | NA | ASSETVYEQY
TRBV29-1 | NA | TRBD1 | SDLGTGALRGGYT